A selection of T cell receptor beta chains follows, all from one sample in a study of blood T cell repertoires in COVID-19. Assay used: immunoSEQ multiplex PCR; TCRdb lists only in-frame clones, some missing. The sample lists about 430,000 clones; over 85% were seen once. Sequenced: peripheral blood. Every receptor here comes from a man younger than 35 with COVID-19, enrolled during active disease. CDR3s include the opening cysteine and the closing phenylalanine or tryptophan. The D gene is left open where the match is weak. For some rows the clone size is stated as once, few or many, or as a class when expanded; others skip it.

V: TRBV3-1/TRBV3-2
J: TRBJ1-6
size: once
length: 16
D: TRBD1
DNA: TGTGCCAGCAGCCAAGAGACAGGGGGCTTCGATTCACCCCTCCACTTT
CDR3: CASSQETGGFDSPLHF

V: TRBV30
J: TRBJ2-5
size: NA
length: 16
D: TRBD2
DNA: TGTGCCGGAGGACTAGCGGGAGGGCCGGCCCAAGAGACCCAGTACTTC
CDR3: CAGGLAGGPAQETQYF

V: TRBV5-1
J: TRBJ2-7
size: NA
length: 13
D: NA
DNA: TGCGCCAGCAGCCGGGAAGAAGGTCGCGAGCAGTACTTC
CDR3: CASSREEGREQYF

V: TRBV6-5
J: TRBJ1-4
size: NA
length: 14
D: NA
DNA: TGTGCCAGCAGAATAGCGGGATCTAATGAAAAACTGTTTTTT
CDR3: CASRIAGSNEKLFF

V: TRBV15
J: TRBJ1-4
size: once
length: 16
D: NA
DNA: TGTGCCACCAGTCGGGCGCTGGGGCAGACTAATGAAAAACTGTTTTTT
CDR3: CATSRALGQTNEKLFF

V: TRBV19
J: TRBJ2-2
size: NA
length: 13
D: NA
DNA: TGTGCCAGTGCGGGTCATAACACCGGGGAGCTGTTTTTT
CDR3: CASAGHNTGELFF

V: TRBV7-3
J: TRBJ1-1
size: NA
length: 15
D: NA
DNA: TGTGCCAGCAGCCCCCCGAATGCTAGAAATAGTGAAGCTTTCTTT
CDR3: CASSPPNARNSEAFF

V: TRBV27
J: TRBJ1-1
size: NA
length: 17
D: NA
DNA: TGTGCCAGCAGTACACAGGGAAGGGGCGCCATGAACACTGAAGCTTTCTTT
CDR3: CASSTQGRGAMNTEAFF

V: TRBV7-9
J: TRBJ1-6
size: NA
length: 16
D: NA
DNA: TGTGCCAGCAGCTTAGCGTCCGATCTTAGTAATTCACCCCTCCACTTT
CDR3: CASSLASDLSNSPLHF

V: TRBV5-8
J: TRBJ1-1
size: NA
length: 16
D: TRBD1
DNA: TGTGCCAGCAGCGCGACGCAGGGGGCTTTCGACACTGAAGCTTTCTTT
CDR3: CASSATQGAFDTEAFF

V: TRBV3-1/TRBV3-2
J: TRBJ2-7
size: NA
length: 12
D: NA
DNA: TGTGCCAGCAGCCACCGCAGGGCCGAGCAGTACTTC
CDR3: CASSHRRAEQYF

V: TRBV28
J: TRBJ2-7
size: NA
length: 15
D: TRBD1
DNA: TGTGCCAGCAGTGGACCCGGGACAGGGGTTTACGAGCAGTACTTC
CDR3: CASSGPGTGVYEQYF

V: TRBV27
J: TRBJ1-5
size: NA
length: 13
D: TRBD1
DNA: TGTGCCAGCGGCGACAGGGGTAATCAGCCCCAGCATTTT
CDR3: CASGDRGNQPQHF

V: TRBV6-6
J: TRBJ2-5
size: NA
length: 17
D: TRBD2
DNA: TGTGCCAGCAGTCCCGGGGAGACTAGCGGGAACCAAGAGACCCAGTACTTC
CDR3: CASSPGETSGNQETQYF

V: TRBV5-4
J: TRBJ1-2
size: NA
length: 15
D: NA
DNA: TGTGCCAGCAGCTTGGCCGGTGGCGGAAGCTATGGCTACACCTTC
CDR3: CASSLAGGGSYGYTF

V: TRBV6-6
J: TRBJ2-7
size: NA
length: 13
D: NA
DNA: TGTGCCAGCAGTTTATCGGTAGCCTACGAGCAGTACTTC
CDR3: CASSLSVAYEQYF